These 28 T cell receptor beta chains were all obtained from the same sample, sequenced in a study of OX40 agonist ivuxolimab in advanced cancers. Library preparation was by the immunoSEQ multiplex PCR assay. The table was pulled from immuneACCESS by TCRdb, which kept in-frame rearrangements only. Such tables lose some clones; where checked, under half of the loss comes from unresolved V genes, and the rest has no known cause. This sample gives about 69,000 clones in total; approximately 91% of them show up just once. About 14% of the sample is held by the ten biggest clonotypes. This sample comprised CD4+ or CD8+ T cells sorted from blood, obtained in a trial of the OX40 agonist ivuxolimab. These receptors all stem from an adult with an advanced solid tumor such as melanoma, head and neck, liver or kidney cancer.

CDR3 coding DNA: TGTGCCAGCACGCCGGGACAGGGGATACCGAACACCGGGGAGCTGTTTTTT. Amino acid sequence: CASTPGQGIPNTGELFF. The rearrangement joins TRBV27 to TRBJ2-2; 10 bases agree with TRBD1. The CDR3 is 17 residues long. Germline CDR1 reads MNHEY; CDR2 reads SMNVEV (reference sequence). V shed 7 bases and J 0 bases; nucleotides not matched to a gene: 8.

The chain links TRBV19 to TRBJ2-7; 11 positions agree with TRBD2. The CDR3 length is 15 residues. Germline V gene sequence: CDR1 LNHDA, CDR2 SQIVND (reference sequence). Trimming cost V 6 bases and J 0 bases; bases outside gene matches: 4. The CDR3 protein is CASSWGTSGSYEQYF. The CDR3 DNA sequence: TGTGCCAGTAGCTGGGGGACTAGCGGCTCCTACGAGCAGTACTTC.

V is TRBV7-9 and J is TRBJ2-2; 9 bases are shared with TRBD2. The CDR3 sequence is 15 residues long. The germline gives CDR1 SEHNR, CDR2 FQNEAQ (reference sequence). V shed 5 bases and J 6 bases; nucleotides not matched to a gene: 7. The CDR3 coding sequence is TGTGCCAGCAGCCCAATAGCGGGAGCGTCCGGGGAGCTGTTTTTT. Translation gives CASSPIAGASGELFF. Filled out from reference TRBV7-9 and TRBJ2-2, the complete variable domain reads DTGVSQNPRHKITKRGQNVTFRCDPISEHNRLYWYRQTLGQGPEFLTYFQNEAQLEKSRLLSDRFSAERPKGSFSTLEIQRTEQGDSAMYLCASSPIAGASGELFFGEGSRLTVL.

The J gene is TRBJ2-7, the V gene TRBV28; D is unresolved. This CDR3 region has 15 residues. The V and J ends lost 3 bases and 2 bases respectively, with 14 bases between them. From germline, CDR1 is MDHEN and CDR2 SYDVKM. In nucleotides, the CDR3 is TGTGCCAGCAGTTTTAGGACCACTTTGGCCTACGAGCAGTACTTC. Amino acid sequence: CASSFRTTLAYEQYF.

The chain carries TRBV7-2 and TRBJ2-7; D not resolved. Per germline, CDR1 SGHTA and CDR2 FQGNSA. This CDR3 is built from 17 residues. The V and J ends lost 5 bases and 0 bases respectively, with 20 bases between them. This chain's CDR3 is CASSPLDTTLSSYEQYF. The CDR3 DNA sequence: TGTGCCAGCAGCCCTTTAGACACCACCTTAAGCTCCTACGAGCAGTACTTC.

The genes are TRBV10-3 and TRBJ2-7; 9 nucleotides match TRBD1. In germline, CDR1 is ENHRY, CDR2 SYGVKD. There are 13 residues in the CDR3. The ends lost 4 bases at V and 2 bases at J; junction bases unmatched: 0. CDR3 residues: CAISGTGAYEQYF. The CDR3 DNA follows: TGTGCCATCAGTGGGACAGGGGCCTACGAGCAGTACTTC.

The rearrangement joins TRBV10-2 to TRBJ2-1; 9 bases match TRBD2. The CDR3 is made up of 14 amino acids. The V gene end was trimmed by 8 bases and the J gene end by 7 bases; junction bases not matched to a gene: 9. The germline gives CDR1 WSHSY, CDR2 SAAADI. The CDR3 here is CASFDRLAANEQFF. The CDR3 nucleotides read TGCGCCAGCTTTGACAGACTAGCGGCAAATGAGCAGTTCTTC.

This sequence joins TRBV28 and TRBJ1-5; D possibly corresponds to TRBD1 (5 bases). The CDR3 loop spans 15 amino acids. The V gene's germline CDR1 is MDHEN and CDR2 SYDVKM. The V and J ends lost 3 bases and 6 bases respectively, with 15 bases between them. The CDR3, as DNA: TGTGCCAGCAGTTTGATGTCGGGGGAGAGTCAGCCCCAGCATTTT. As protein: CASSLMSGESQPQHF.

To note about this clone: At the DNA level, this CDR3 is encoded by other sequences in the same sample as well. The rearrangement links TRBV5-4 to TRBJ2-7; D unresolved. The CDR3 spans 12 residues. The V end was cut by 0 bases, the J end by 3 bases, with 4 bases between. CDR1 is SGHNT and CDR2 is YYREEE in the germline V gene (reference sequence). The CDR3 region has the DNA TGTGCCAGCAGCTTGGGTGGCTACGAGCAGTACTTC. Its protein product is CASSLGGYEQYF.

The rearrangement joins TRBV9 to TRBJ2-1; D possibly corresponds to TRBD2 (5 bases). This CDR3 region has 16 residues. The germline V gene encodes CDR1 SGDLS and CDR2 YYNGEE. V was trimmed by 0 bases and J by 1 base, leaving 11 bases between them. This chain's CDR3 is CASSVEGGSSYNEQFF. CDR3 DNA: TGTGCCAGCAGCGTAGAGGGCGGGTCATCCTACAATGAGCAGTTCTTC.

The rearrangement joins TRBV5-6 to TRBJ1-5, with no clear D. Per the germline V gene, CDR1 is SGHDT and CDR2 is YYEEEE. This CDR3 region has 12 residues. Trimming took off 2 bases at V and 7 bases at J, with 7 bases between the two ends. The CDR3 region is CASSLGEQPQHF. CDR3 in DNA: TGTGCCAGCAGCTTAGGAGAGCAGCCCCAGCATTTT.

The V call is TRBV27, the J call TRBJ1-4; possible D gene TRBD1, 6 bases. The CDR3 is 16 residues long. Between the trimmed V and J ends, which lost 4 bases and 2 bases, there was a span of 14 bases. Germline V gene data show CDR1 as MNHEY and CDR2 as SMNVEV (reference sequence). CDR3 amino acids: CASSSVYRATNEKLFF. The DNA for the CDR3 is TGTGCCAGCAGTTCAGTTTACAGGGCTACTAATGAAAAACTGTTTTTT.

This chain uses TRBV12-5 with TRBJ1-1; D is ambiguous. The CDR3 has 13 amino acids. Germline-derived CDR1 and CDR2 are LGHNT and FRNRAP. The V end lost 3 bases, the J end lost 7 bases, and 12 bases lay between the germline ends. CDR3 nucleotides: TGTGCTAGTGGTTTTGAGTGGGGAGTTGAAGCTTTCTTT. This translates into CASGFEWGVEAFF.

The chain employs TRBV4-3 and TRBJ2-1; unclear D gene. The germline V gene encodes CDR1 LGHNA and CDR2 YSLEER. The V gene lost 4 bases and the J gene lost 2 bases, with 9 bases spanning the gap. This CDR3 region has 14 residues. CDR3 loop: CASSLLGPYNEQFF. In nucleotides, the CDR3 is TGCGCCAGCAGCCTACTCGGCCCCTACAATGAGCAGTTCTTC.

V gene TRBV7-9 combines with J gene TRBJ2-1, with 9 bases that match TRBD2. Trimming took 3 bases from V and 0 from J; bases not matched to a gene: 6. Germline V gene lookup returns CDR1 SEHNR and CDR2 FQNEAQ (reference sequence). The CDR3 extends over 17 amino acids. This CDR3 is CASSFGLAGRSYNEQFF. The DNA for the CDR3 is TGTGCCAGCAGCTTTGGGCTAGCGGGGCGCTCCTACAATGAGCAGTTCTTC.

The chain couples TRBV28 to TRBJ1-2; TRBD1 might be the D (6 bases). The CDR3 spans 12 residues. Germline values: CDR1 MDHEN, CDR2 SYDVKM. V lost 5 bases to trimming and J lost 4 bases, with 8 bases between them. The CDR3 DNA reads as TGTGCCAGCAGTCCAGGGGCCTATGGCTACACCTTC. Encoded protein: CASSPGAYGYTF.

V usage is TRBV30 and J usage is TRBJ2-1; 9 bases map to TRBD2. CDR3 length: 13 residues. After removal of 3 bases from V and 7 bases from J, the junction contained 4 bases not matched to a gene. CDR1 GTSNPN and CDR2 SVGIG come from the germline V gene (reference sequence). Here the CDR3 DNA reads TGTGCCTGGAGCCTCGGACTAGCGAATGAGCAGTTCTTC. The encoded protein is CAWSLGLANEQFF.

The chain is built from TRBV6-1 and TRBJ1-4; perhaps TRBD1 as D (5 bases). V was cut by 8 bases and J by 6 bases, with 16 bases left in between. The CDR3 runs to 14 residues. Germline-derived CDR1 and CDR2 are MNHNS and SASEGT. This CDR3 reads CASVDRDGDEKLFF. The CDR3 DNA reads as TGTGCCAGCGTAGACCGGGACGGAGATGAAAAACTGTTTTTT.

This clone was seen a few times. The rearrangement joins TRBV11-2 to TRBJ2-1, with 11 bases that match TRBD2. The V gene's germline CDR1 is SGHAT and CDR2 FQNNGV. This CDR3 contains 16 residues. V shed 6 bases, J shed 5 bases, and the junction held 9 bases outside the gene matches. The chain's CDR3 is CASRPKTSGSHNEQFF. The DNA for the CDR3 is TGTGCCAGCAGGCCGAAAACTAGCGGGAGCCACAATGAGCAGTTCTTC.

This chain uses TRBV28 with TRBJ1-1, with 9 bases lining up with TRBD1. This CDR3 contains 13 residues. The V and J ends lost 6 bases and 5 bases, in that order; junction bases with no gene match: 4. Germline V gene sequence: CDR1 MDHEN, CDR2 SYDVKM. The CDR3 DNA reads as TGTGCCAGCAGAGGACAGGGGTTGACTGAAGCTTTCTTT. Encoded protein: CASRGQGLTEAFF.

The DNA for the CDR3 is TGTGCCAGCAGTTTAGCGGGGGAGCAGTACTTC. Its protein is CASSLAGEQYF. The chain recombines TRBV27 with TRBJ2-7; TRBD2 might be the D (6 bases). This CDR3 has 11 residues. The V and J ends lost 2 bases and 7 bases respectively, with 6 bases between them. Germline CDR1 reads MNHEY; CDR2 reads SMNVEV (reference sequence).

The chain joins TRBV28 to TRBJ1-5; TRBD1 might be the D (6 bases). The CDR3 covers 16 residues. CDR1 and CDR2 from the germline V gene are MDHEN and SYDVKM. With 6 bases removed from V and 0 bases from J, the gap between germline ends came to 15 bases. CDR3 nucleotide sequence: TGTGCCAGCAGGGCCCTAGGGGGAAATAGCAATCAGCCCCAGCATTTT. It is translated as CASRALGGNSNQPQHF. Together with reference TRBV28 and TRBJ1-5, the CDR3 gives the full variable domain: DVKVTQSSRYLVKRTGEKVFLECVQDMDHENMFWYRQDPGLGLRLIYFSYDVKMKEKGDIPEGYSVSREKKERFSLILESASTNQTSMYLCASRALGGNSNQPQHFGDGTRLSIL.

This chain joins TRBV28 and TRBJ2-1, with 8 nucleotides matching TRBD2. The V and J ends lost 5 bases and 2 bases, in that order; junction bases with no gene match: 11. The length of the CDR3 is 17 residues. Per germline, CDR1 MDHEN and CDR2 SYDVKM. The CDR3 coding sequence is TGTGCCAGCAGTAACCCCCCGGTAGCGGGGCCCTACAATGAGCAGTTCTTC. Protein product: CASSNPPVAGPYNEQFF.

This chain uses TRBV5-6 with TRBJ2-7; 10 bases are shared with TRBD2. The CDR3 covers 15 residues. Germline CDR1 and CDR2: SGHDT and YYEEEE. V was pared by 0 bases and J by 7 bases, with 7 bases of the junction left unmatched. The CDR3 here is CASSLALAGVSEQYF. CDR3 sequence (DNA): TGTGCCAGCAGCTTGGCCCTAGCGGGAGTAAGTGAGCAGTACTTC.

This chain joins TRBV10-3 and TRBJ2-6, with a tentative D call TRBD1 (5 bases). Between the trimmed V and J ends, which lost 6 bases and 1 base, there was a span of 16 bases. Germline loops: CDR1 ENHRY, CDR2 SYGVKD. The CDR3 totals 17 residues. This chain's CDR3 is CAIRPGPGYSGANVLTF. CDR3 nucleotide sequence: TGTGCCATCAGACCTGGGCCAGGGTATTCTGGGGCCAACGTCCTGACTTTC.

This chain connects TRBV18 to TRBJ2-5, with 7 positions matching TRBD1. CDR3 length: 13 residues. The V gene's germline CDR1 is KGHSH and CDR2 LQKENI. J was trimmed by 3 bases and V by 5 bases; bases with no gene match: 3. The CDR3 sequence is CASSDTGEETQYF. For the CDR3, the DNA is TGTGCCAGCTCAGACACAGGGGAAGAGACCCAGTACTTC.

This chain uses TRBV4-3 with TRBJ2-5; D perhaps matches TRBD2 (6 bases). Germline V gene lookup returns CDR1 LGHNA and CDR2 YSLEER. V was pared by 3 bases and J by 2 bases, with 10 bases between. This CDR3 has 14 residues. CDR3 DNA: TGCGCCAGCAGCCAGGAGGGATCACAAGAGACCCAGTACTTC. Encoded protein: CASSQEGSQETQYF.

The chain recombines TRBV4-3 with TRBJ2-6; TRBD2 might be the D (6 bases). With 0 bases removed from V and 0 bases from J, the gap between germline ends came to 21 bases. Germline values: CDR1 LGHNA, CDR2 YSLEER. This CDR3 region has 21 residues. CDR3 amino acids: CASSQDPSNWGVLSGANVLTF. The CDR3 bases are TGCGCCAGCAGCCAAGATCCTTCCAACTGGGGGGTACTCTCTGGGGCCAACGTCCTGACTTTC.